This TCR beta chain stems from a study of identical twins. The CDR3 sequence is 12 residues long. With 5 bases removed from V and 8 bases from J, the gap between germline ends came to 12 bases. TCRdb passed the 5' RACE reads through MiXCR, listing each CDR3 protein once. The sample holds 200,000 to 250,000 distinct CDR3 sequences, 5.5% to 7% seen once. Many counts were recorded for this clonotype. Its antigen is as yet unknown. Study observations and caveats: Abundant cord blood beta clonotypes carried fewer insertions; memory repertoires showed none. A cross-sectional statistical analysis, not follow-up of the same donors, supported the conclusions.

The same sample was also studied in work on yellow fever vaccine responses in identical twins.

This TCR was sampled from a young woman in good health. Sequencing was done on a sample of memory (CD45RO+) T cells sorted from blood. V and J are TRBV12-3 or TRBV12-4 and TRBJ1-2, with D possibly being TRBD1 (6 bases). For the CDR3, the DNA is TGTGCCAGCAGTCCTGGACAGCGGGGCTACACCTTC. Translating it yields CASSPGQRGYTF.